This T cell receptor beta chain is from a study of Tregs in tolerant kidney transplant recipients. Mixed chimerism was transient after nonmyeloablative marrow transplants from related graft donors. Some clones are missing from TCRdb's copy, which holds only in-frame ones; the method was immunoSEQ multiplex PCR. The sample includes about 64,000 clones, around 87% of them seen just once. CDR1 and CDR2 (germline): SGHRS, YFSETQ. The J segment lost 5 bases and the V segment lost 3 bases, leaving 18 bases of the junction unmatched. CDR3 length equals 19 residues. The clonotype was recovered from a human patient who received a combined kidney and bone marrow transplant. The graft donor may account for some of the T cells. V and J are TRBV5-1 and TRBJ1-2; TRBD1 matches 11 bases. The sequenced sample was CD4+ T cells from blood (PBMCs), obtained 6 months after the transplant. CDR3 loop: CASSSGGGTGGSPLYGYTF. The CDR3 bases are TGCGCCAGCAGCTCCGGTGGTGGGACAGGGGGATCCCCTTTGTATGGCTACACCTTC.